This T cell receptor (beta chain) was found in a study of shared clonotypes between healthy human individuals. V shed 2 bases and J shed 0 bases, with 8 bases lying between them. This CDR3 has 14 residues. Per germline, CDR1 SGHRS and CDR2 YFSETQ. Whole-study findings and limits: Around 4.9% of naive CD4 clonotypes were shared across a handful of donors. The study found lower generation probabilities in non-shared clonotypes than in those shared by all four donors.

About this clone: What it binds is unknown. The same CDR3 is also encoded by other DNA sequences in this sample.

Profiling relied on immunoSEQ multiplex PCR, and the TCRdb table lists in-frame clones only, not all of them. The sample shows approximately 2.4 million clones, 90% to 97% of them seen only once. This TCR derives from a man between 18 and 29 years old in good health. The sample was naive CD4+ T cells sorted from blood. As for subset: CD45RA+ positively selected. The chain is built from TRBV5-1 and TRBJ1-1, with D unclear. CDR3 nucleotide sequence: TGCGCCAGCAGCTTTAGGCAGATGAACACTGAAGCTTTCTTT. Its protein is CASSFRQMNTEAFF.